This T cell receptor (beta chain) was identified during a study of T cells in localized non-small cell lung cancer. Study results and limitations: Heterogeneity remains possible because sequencing was limited to only one tumor region. Paired adjacent lung recovered a median approximately 57 of the top 100 tumor clones. Highest T cell clonality was seen in uninvolved adjacent lung, surpassing that measured in tumor.

Notes on this clone: Its cognate antigen is unknown.

Clones were sequenced by immunoSEQ multiplex PCR, and TCRdb holds only the in-frame ones, with some missing. The sample has some 27,000 clones; 80% to 90% are singletons. V shed 1 base and J shed 2 bases, with 7 bases lying between them. The CDR3 runs 14 residues. The germline V gene has CDR1 LNHNV and CDR2 YYDKDF (reference sequence). The input for sequencing was peripheral blood, taken before any cancer treatment. The sequence derives from a woman between 18 and 55 years old with stage I lung adenocarcinoma. V is TRBV15 and J is TRBJ2-3, with no clear D. Here the CDR3 DNA reads TGTGCCACCAGCAGAGGACCCTACACAGATACGCAGTATTTT. Amino acids: CATSRGPYTDTQYF.